This TCR beta chain was found in a study of shared clonotypes between healthy human individuals. In the study overall: CD8 memory received one plate per donor, CD8 naive two, CD4 memory three and CD4 naive three.

Points from the study as a whole: The authors sampled blood alone, and tissue repertoires likely differ.

This clone was counted once. The antigen remains unidentified. It was CD45RO-negative cells, positively selected for CCR7, that made up naive CD8 cells, with terminally differentiated effector memory CD45RA+ cells excluded. Donors were healthy HIV-negative adults without recently reported acute infections or vaccinations. The input for sorted-subset replicate PCRs was 200 ng DNA, 25,000 to 35,000 T cell genomes. Here immunoSEQ multiplex PCR was the method, and the copy in TCRdb shows in-frame clones only, minus some. The sample lists more than 550,000 clones, about 91% occurring once. The length of the CDR3 is 17 residues. The ends lost 4 bases at V and 1 base at J; junction bases unmatched: 10. CDR1 LNHDA and CDR2 SQIVND come from the germline V gene (reference sequence).

The material sequenced was naive CD8+ T cells sorted from blood. This clonotype originated in a man aged 25-40 years in good health. The chain employs TRBV19 and TRBJ2-3, with 8 positions matching TRBD2. The CDR3, as DNA: TGTGCCAGTAGTAGAATACTAGCGGAGCTGGGCACAGATACGCAGTATTTT. This codes for CASSRILAELGTDTQYF. Together with reference TRBV19 and TRBJ2-3, the CDR3 gives the full variable domain: DGGITQSPKYLFRKEGQNVTLSCEQNLNHDAMYWYRQDPGQGLRLIYYSQIVNDFQKGDIAEGYSVSREKKESFPLTVTSAQKNPTAFYLCASSRILAELGTDTQYFGPGTRLTVL.